One and the same sample provided the 23 T cell receptor beta chains below, sequenced in a study of T cells after posttransplantation cyclophosphamide. Sequencing was performed with immunoSEQ multiplex PCR; in TCRdb, only in-frame clones are kept and a portion is missing. The sample gives some 46,000 clones, none seen only once, and the top ten clones hold more than 2%. Material for sequencing was PBMCs. The receptors come from a middle-aged man in good health, CMV-negative, and a related stem cell transplant donor.

This clone was seen ten or more times. The rearrangement links TRBV6-6 to TRBJ2-1; 8 nucleotides match TRBD2. The CDR3 is 16 residues long. With V trimmed by 5 bases and J by 0 bases, 6 bases remained unmatched. Germline CDR1 is MNHNY and CDR2 is SVGAGI (reference sequence). The CDR3 here is CASSTGGPSSYNEQFF. The DNA of the CDR3 is TGTGCCAGCAGTACGGGGGGGCCGAGCTCCTACAATGAGCAGTTCTTC.

Many counts were recorded for this clone. The V gene is TRBV7-9, the J gene TRBJ1-2, with TRBD1 as a possible D gene (6 bases). The ends were cut back, 1 base at V and 4 bases at J, with 16 bases in the middle. The germline CDR1 and CDR2 sequences are SEHNR and FQNEAQ (reference sequence). This CDR3 region has 16 residues. The CDR3 DNA follows: TGTGCCAGCAGCTTAGAAGTCGGACAGACACGCTATGGCTACACCTTC. It translates to CASSLEVGQTRYGYTF. The full variable domain, in which reference TRBV7-9 and TRBJ1-2 provide the parts outside the CDR3, is DTGVSQNPRHKITKRGQNVTFRCDPISEHNRLYWYRQTLGQGPEFLTYFQNEAQLEKSRLLSDRFSAERPKGSFSTLEIQRTEQGDSAMYLCASSLEVGQTRYGYTFGSGTRLTVV.

The V call is TRBV18, the J call TRBJ2-3; D unclear. Germline loops: CDR1 KGHSH, CDR2 LQKENI. The CDR3 sequence is 13 residues long. V was pared by 2 bases and J by 2 bases, with 5 bases between. CDR3 loop: CASSPILTDTQYF. The DNA for the CDR3 is TGTGCCAGCTCACCAATTCTCACAGATACGCAGTATTTT.

This clone was observed many times. The chain joins TRBV27 to TRBJ1-2; 7 nucleotides agree with TRBD1. Per the germline V gene, CDR1 is MNHEY and CDR2 is SMNVEV (reference sequence). J gave up 4 bases and V 6 bases, and 8 bases lay outside the gene matches. This CDR3 region has 14 residues. Here the CDR3 DNA reads TGTGCCAGCAGAAAGGGGGCGGGATTCTATGGCTACACCTTC. Its protein product is CASRKGAGFYGYTF.

This clone was seen a few times. V gene TRBV25-1 combines with J gene TRBJ2-2; 9 bases agree with TRBD1. Germline V gene lookup returns CDR1 MGHDK and CDR2 SYGVNS. The CDR3 covers 16 residues. After removal of 7 bases from V and 4 bases from J, the junction contained 10 bases not matched to a gene. Here the CDR3 reads CASTNLGQGITGELFF. The CDR3 DNA follows: TGTGCCAGCACCAATCTGGGACAGGGAATCACCGGGGAGCTGTTTTTT.

This clone was observed many times. The chain uses TRBV18 and TRBJ1-5; possibly TRBD1 for D (5 bases). Trimming took off 3 bases at V and 1 base at J, with 13 bases between the two ends. This CDR3 is 16 amino acids long. CDR1 is KGHSH, CDR2 LQKENI, per germline. CDR3 region: CASSPRGGVSNQPQHF. In DNA form, the CDR3 reads TGTGCCAGCTCACCCCGGGGAGGGGTGAGCAATCAGCCCCAGCATTTT.

At least ten counts were recorded for this clone. This chain links TRBV4-1 with TRBJ1-4; 7 positions match TRBD1. The CDR3 is made up of 14 amino acids. The V gene end was trimmed by 4 bases and the J gene end by 7 bases; junction bases not matched to a gene: 6. Per germline, CDR1 MGHRA and CDR2 YSYEKL. CDR3 DNA: TGCGCCAGCAGCCCCAGACAGGGTGCTGAAAAACTGTTTTTT. Protein sequence: CASSPRQGAEKLFF.

This clone was recorded many times. V gene TRBV6-6 combines with J gene TRBJ1-5; 7 bases align to TRBD1. Losses at the gene ends were 7 bases for V and 3 bases for J; bases not matched to a gene: 12. The CDR3 has 16 amino acids. Looked up from germline, CDR1 is MNHNY and CDR2 is SVGAGI (reference sequence). CDR3 DNA sequence: TGTGCCAGCACACGTCCCACAGGGGACATCAATCAGCCCCAGCATTTT. The encoded protein is CASTRPTGDINQPQHF.

At least ten counts were recorded for this clone. The chain carries TRBV6-5 and TRBJ1-1, with D tentatively TRBD1 (5 bases). This CDR3 has 15 residues. V was pared by 7 bases and J by 12 bases, with 27 bases between. Germline V gene sequence: CDR1 MNHEY, CDR2 SVGAGI. The CDR3 DNA sequence: TGTGCCAGCATGGGGTCCCTGGGGCGACAGCTTAAAACTTTCTTT. Amino acids: CASMGSLGRQLKTFF.

This clone was detected ten times or more. The gene calls are TRBV5-6 and TRBJ1-6; 7 bases line up with TRBD1. There are 15 residues in the CDR3. Germline CDR1 SGHDT, CDR2 YYEEEE. Trimming removed 4 bases from V and 2 bases from J; junction bases left unmatched: 3. As DNA, the CDR3 is TGTGCCAGCAGCCCCGGACAGGCCTATAATTCACCCCTCCACTTT. Amino acid sequence: CASSPGQAYNSPLHF.

CDR3 sequence (DNA): TGTGCCAGCAAGTCGACAGGGGGAAATGAGCAGTTCTTC. Encoded protein: CASKSTGGNEQFF. The J gene is TRBJ2-1, the V gene TRBV6-4, with 9 bases aligning to TRBD1. The V gene end was trimmed by 7 bases and the J gene end by 7 bases; junction bases not matched to a gene: 5. Per the germline V gene, CDR1 is MRHNA and CDR2 is SNTAGT. The CDR3 loop spans 13 amino acids.

The table lists this clone with many counts. V is TRBV10-1 and J is TRBJ2-5, with 7 nucleotides matching TRBD1. The germline V gene encodes CDR1 WNHNN and CDR2 SYGVQD (reference sequence). This CDR3 is built from 17 residues. Trimming took 6 bases from V and 1 from J; bases not matched to a gene: 14. The CDR3 sequence: CASRRNTGTASQETQYF. For the CDR3, the DNA is TGCGCCAGCAGAAGAAATACCGGGACAGCCTCCCAAGAGACCCAGTACTTC.

This clone was recorded many times. V usage is TRBV10-1 and J usage is TRBJ1-2; 11 nucleotides match TRBD1. CDR3 length equals 17 residues. J gave up 7 bases and V 8 bases, and 18 bases lay outside the gene matches. Looked up from germline, CDR1 is WNHNN and CDR2 is SYGVQD (reference sequence). CDR3: CASRKAFGDRGVFGYTF. The CDR3 coding sequence is TGCGCCAGCCGAAAGGCCTTTGGGGACAGGGGGGTTTTTGGCTACACCTTC.

This rearrangement joins TRBV10-3 to TRBJ2-3; D might be TRBD2 (7 bases). The CDR3 contains 14 residues. With 8 bases removed from V and 2 bases from J, the gap between germline ends came to 14 bases. The germline V gene encodes CDR1 ENHRY and CDR2 SYGVKD. The DNA for the CDR3 is TGTGCCATCCGTCCGGGGGGCCTCACAGATACGCAGTATTTT. Its protein product is CAIRPGGLTDTQYF.

This clone was counted only a few times. The same CDR3 arises from other DNA sequences in this sample as well. The chain recombines TRBV5-1 with TRBJ2-5, with TRBD1 as a possible D gene (6 bases). Germline V CDR1 and CDR2: SGHRS, YFSETQ. The CDR3 length is 13 residues. V lost 4 bases to trimming and J lost 5 bases, with 12 bases between them. The CDR3 DNA is TGCGCCAGCAGCCTACAGGGCACGGAGACCCAGTACTTC. It specifies CASSLQGTETQYF.

Ten or more counts support this clone. The chain employs TRBV30 and TRBJ1-2; no definite D call. The germline gives CDR1 GTSNPN, CDR2 SVGIG (reference sequence). Trimming removed 5 bases at V and 3 bases at J, with 7 bases between. The CDR3 has 11 residues. The CDR3 bases are TGTGCCTGGCGTCAGTACTATGGCTACACCTTC. Translation: CAWRQYYGYTF.

This clone came up many times. The genes are TRBV6-5 and TRBJ2-7; 7 nucleotides match TRBD1. Germline assignment: CDR1 MNHEY and CDR2 SVGAGI. The CDR3 runs 14 residues. The V gene end was trimmed by 6 bases and the J gene end by 0 bases; junction bases not matched to a gene: 5. For the CDR3, the DNA is TGTGCCAGCAGCAGACAGGGAAGCTCCTACGAGCAGTACTTC. Translation: CASSRQGSSYEQYF.

There are many counts of this clone. In the same sample, other DNA sequences code for this CDR3. This rearrangement joins TRBV19 to TRBJ1-2; 7 positions agree with TRBD1. With V trimmed by 6 bases and J by 4 bases, 8 bases remained unmatched. From germline, CDR1 is LNHDA and CDR2 SQIVND (reference sequence). This CDR3 has 14 amino acids. The CDR3 DNA sequence: TGTGCCAGTAGCCTCGACAGGGCAGGCTATGGCTACACCTTC. Protein: CASSLDRAGYGYTF.

This clone was observed many times. The gene calls are TRBV6-5 and TRBJ1-1; no definite D call. The germline gives CDR1 MNHEY, CDR2 SVGAGI. The V and J ends lost 8 bases and 4 bases respectively, with 14 bases between them. The CDR3 consists of 13 residues. The CDR3: CASGELGSTEAFF. For the CDR3, the DNA is TGTGCCAGCGGTGAGTTAGGGAGCACTGAAGCTTTCTTT.

At least ten counts were recorded for this clone. The rearrangement links TRBV7-9 to TRBJ2-7, with D tentatively TRBD1 (6 bases). CDR3 size: 14 residues. Germline values: CDR1 SEHNR, CDR2 FQNEAQ (reference sequence). Trimming pared 3 bases from V and 3 bases from J, leaving 12 bases between. CDR3 sequence reads: CASSLEQGYYEQYF. The DNA for the CDR3 is TGTGCCAGCAGCTTGGAGCAGGGGTACTACGAGCAGTACTTC.

This clone was seen only a few times. Different DNA sequences within this sample yield the same CDR3. The chain links TRBV6-5 to TRBJ2-3, with D possibly matching TRBD1 (5 bases). Germline loops: CDR1 MNHEY, CDR2 SVGAGI. The CDR3 loop spans 14 amino acids. Trimming took off 6 bases at V and 2 bases at J, with 12 bases between the two ends. The CDR3 region has the DNA TGTGCCAGCAGGACCCAGGGTTCCACAGATACGCAGTATTTT. Protein sequence: CASRTQGSTDTQYF.

The chain joins TRBV21-1 to TRBJ1-2; the table assigns TRBD1, which was not confirmed against the DNA. TRBV21-1 is recorded as a pseudogene. The CDR3 is 15 residues long. CDR3 DNA: TGTGCCAGCAGCAAATCGGACAGGGGGAACTATGGCTACACCTTC. Amino acid sequence: CASSKSDRGNYGYTF.

In this sample, this clone turned up many times. V is TRBV7-9 and J is TRBJ1-2, with 10 bases identical to TRBD1. This CDR3 region has 15 residues. V dropped 8 bases and J dropped 4; count of bases not matched to a gene: 10. The V gene's germline CDR1 is SEHNR and CDR2 FQNEAQ (reference sequence). The DNA for the CDR3 is TGTGCCAGCCGAGAAGACAGGGGGCTTATCTATGGCTACACCTTC. Protein: CASREDRGLIYGYTF.